Each of the 2 T cell receptor beta chains below was sequenced from the same sample in a study of vaccination and CD4 T cells after COVID-19. CD4+ T cells that had been cultured provided DNA sequenced with the Oncomine TCR Beta short-read assay. TCRdb reprocessed the PCR reads via MiXCR and lists one record per CDR3 protein. The repertoire consists of 6,000 or so distinct CDR3 sequences, with about 50% occurring once and the leading ten covering approximately 30%. Their antigen targets remain unknown. The treatment is: roughly 11-day PBMC culture with coronavirus spike peptide pools or control peptides (ViraFEST assay). The sequencing input was CD4+ T cells from blood, cultured in vitro. The receptors were gathered from a human donor who had recovered from COVID-19.

V usage is TRBV12-3 or TRBV12-4 and J usage is TRBJ2-7; D is unclear. The CDR3 consists of 15 residues. V was pared by 4 bases and J by 4 bases, with 17 bases between. The CDR3 DNA reads as TGTGCCAGCAGTTCGGAGTATACCCTAACTTACGAGCAGTACTTC. This encodes CASSSEYTLTYEQYF.

This clonotype was seen more than once but under ten times. J is TRBJ2-2 and V is TRBV20-1, with D unresolved. V lost 6 bases, J lost 6 bases, and 14 bases lay in between. The CDR3 length is 13 residues. Germline CDR1 reads DFQATT; CDR2 reads SNEGSKA (reference sequence). The CDR3 loop reads CSAPDPLAGELFF. The CDR3 DNA reads as TGCAGTGCACCGGACCCACTCGCCGGGGAGCTGTTTTTT.